Each of the 27 T cell receptor beta chains below was sequenced from the same sample in a study of graft-versus-host responses after intestinal transplantation (dated by TCRdb to the early 2020s). The sample's time point, from its label and the paper: cells obtained before transplantation from donor or recipient. Their specific antigens are unknown. Library preparation used the immunoSEQ multiplex PCR assay. TCRdb retrieved this table from immuneACCESS and kept in-frame rearrangements only. Not all clones are present; in checked studies, unresolved V genes account for under half, and no reason is known for the remainder. A total of roughly 120,000 clones appear in this sample, 85% to 95% of them only once. Of the sample, 0.23% falls within the top ten clones. The starting material was unstimulated CD4+ T cells sorted from spleen or lymph node cells, obtained before transplant. The receptors originated from a human donor who was the organ donor for an intestinal transplant.

The chain recombines TRBV19 with TRBJ1-5; D uncertain. The CDR3 spans 14 residues. Trimming stripped 4 bases from V and 1 base from J, with 8 bases between. CDR1 is LNHDA, CDR2 SQIVND, per germline (reference sequence). The DNA of the CDR3 is TGTGCCAGTAGTAGTGGACGGAGCAATCAGCCCCAGCATTTT. Its translation is CASSSGRSNQPQHF.

In regard to this clone: At the DNA level, this CDR3 is encoded by other sequences in the same sample as well. The J gene is TRBJ2-3, the V gene TRBV29-1; D gene unclear. Trimming shortened V by 6 bases and J by 1 base, and 8 bases separated the two germline ends. Germline loops: CDR1 SQVTM, CDR2 ANQGSEA. The CDR3 length is 12 residues. CDR3 bases: TGCAGCGTCCTTACAGGCACAGATACGCAGTATTTT. It codes for CSVLTGTDTQYF.

The DNA for the CDR3 is TGTGCCTGGATAGCGGGAGGGGCTAACACTGAAGCTTTCTTT. Its translation is CAWIAGGANTEAFF. The chain is built from TRBV30 and TRBJ1-1, with D perhaps TRBD1 (5 bases). Germline V gives CDR1 GTSNPN, CDR2 SVGIG (reference sequence). Trimming pared 4 bases from V and 2 bases from J, leaving 14 bases between. This CDR3 spans 14 amino acids.

This chain uses TRBV7-2 with TRBJ2-4, with D unclear. Trimming cost V 2 bases and J 0 bases, with 2 bases left between them. The CDR3 consists of 13 residues. Germline V CDR1 and CDR2: SGHTA, FQGNSA. The DNA for the CDR3 is TGTGCCAGCAGCTTACTAGCCAAAAACATTCAGTACTTC. Protein: CASSLLAKNIQYF.

This sequence joins TRBV21-1 and TRBJ2-2; the table's D gene call, TRBD1, was not cross checked with the DNA. TRBV21-1 is annotated as a pseudogene. The CDR3 spans 14 residues. The CDR3 DNA follows: TGTGCCAGCAGCAAAGACAGGGGCACCGGGGAGCTGTTTTTT. It translates to CASSKDRGTGELFF.

The J gene is TRBJ2-3, the V gene TRBV29-1; possibly TRBD1 for D (5 bases). The CDR3 has 12 amino acids. Germline CDR1 and CDR2: SQVTM and ANQGSEA. Trimming removed 5 bases from V and 6 bases from J, with 12 bases in between. The CDR3 region has the DNA TGCAGCGTTCAGGGTCCGGTTGATACGCAGTATTTT. It specifies CSVQGPVDTQYF.

The rearrangement uses TRBV30 and TRBJ1-4; perhaps TRBD1 as D (5 bases). Germline CDR1 and CDR2: GTSNPN and SVGIG (reference sequence). The CDR3 sequence is 15 residues long. Trimming took 0 bases from V and 3 from J, leaving 11 bases between them. The CDR3 nucleotides read TGTGCCTGGAGTGTAGCAGGGACTTCTAATGAAAAACTGTTTTTT. This sequence encodes CAWSVAGTSNEKLFF.

This clone appeared once. The chain joins TRBV28 to TRBJ2-3, with D perhaps matching TRBD2 (6 bases). CDR1 MDHEN and CDR2 SYDVKM come from the germline V gene. The CDR3 loop spans 17 amino acids. With 2 bases removed from V and 6 bases from J, the gap between germline ends came to 21 bases. The CDR3 region has the DNA TGTGCCAGCAGTTTAGAACCCATGGGGGGAGGAGGGGATACGCAGTATTTT. Translation gives CASSLEPMGGGGDTQYF.

The rearrangement joins TRBV10-3 to TRBJ2-5; 16 bases map to TRBD2. Germline V gives CDR1 ENHRY, CDR2 SYGVKD. Germline trimming cut 7 bases from V and 4 bases from J; bases unmatched to any gene: 6. The CDR3 has 16 amino acids. CDR3 sequence: CAINPGTSGRAETQYF. In DNA form, the CDR3 reads TGTGCCATCAATCCTGGGACTAGCGGGAGGGCAGAGACCCAGTACTTC.

The chain combines TRBV6-5 with TRBJ1-3, with TRBD1 as a possible D gene (5 bases). CDR3 length: 14 residues. The germline V and J ends were trimmed by 2 bases and 2 bases, with 7 bases remaining between them. CDR1 and CDR2 (germline): MNHEY, SVGAGI. The CDR3 reads CASSYGATGNTIYF. The CDR3 region has the DNA TGTGCCAGCAGTTACGGGGCAACTGGAAACACCATATATTTT.

The rearrangement uses TRBV29-1 and TRBJ2-1; D unclear. The CDR3 totals 13 residues. Trimming left V 5 bases short and J 3 bases short, with 11 bases between. Germline V gene sequence: CDR1 SQVTM, CDR2 ANQGSEA. The CDR3 coding sequence is TGCAGCGTTTGGCAGAGAGACTACAATGAGCAGTTCTTC. It translates to CSVWQRDYNEQFF.

CDR3 in DNA: TGTGCCATACGTCCGGGGATCGAGACCCAGTACTTC. Protein: CAIRPGIETQYF. The V gene is TRBV6-1, the J gene TRBJ2-5; D may be TRBD2 (5 bases). V shed 10 bases and J shed 5 bases, with 14 bases lying between them. This CDR3 contains 12 residues. The germline gives CDR1 MNHNS, CDR2 SASEGT.

The chain recombines TRBV5-1 with TRBJ1-1; no clear D gene. The germline V gene encodes CDR1 SGHRS and CDR2 YFSETQ. This CDR3 region has 16 residues. Trimming pared 3 bases from V and 3 bases from J, leaving 18 bases between. The CDR3 sequence is CASSYGPSNPDTEAFF. CDR3 nucleotide sequence: TGCGCCAGCAGCTATGGACCCTCTAACCCGGACACTGAAGCTTTCTTT.

This clone is a singleton in its sample. The chain employs TRBV7-9 and TRBJ2-7; the D gene is possibly TRBD1 (5 bases). Trimming left V 1 base short and J 0 bases short, with 7 bases between. Germline CDR1 is SEHNR and CDR2 is FQNEAQ (reference sequence). The CDR3 length is 14 residues. Here the CDR3 DNA reads TGTGCCAGCAGCTTAGGGACAAACTCCTACGAGCAGTACTTC. It specifies CASSLGTNSYEQYF.

V is TRBV7-6 and J is TRBJ2-7, with D unclear. With 5 bases removed from V and 3 bases from J, the gap between germline ends came to 14 bases. Germline V lookup: CDR1 SGHVS, CDR2 FNYEAQ. The CDR3 has 14 residues. The CDR3 protein is CASSNSFPHYEQYF. The CDR3 DNA reads as TGTGCCAGCAGCAATTCATTCCCCCACTACGAGCAGTACTTC.

The chain uses TRBV25-1 and TRBJ2-3, with D tentatively TRBD2 (6 bases). This CDR3 has 13 residues. Trimming stripped 1 base from V and 5 bases from J, with 7 bases between. Germline CDR1 reads MGHDK; CDR2 reads SYGVNS. CDR3 sequence: CASSESRGDTQYF. The CDR3 nucleotides are TGTGCCAGCAGTGAATCGCGGGGAGATACGCAGTATTTT.

This clone has only one observation. The chain links TRBV28 to TRBJ2-3; 11 bases are shared with TRBD2. There are 15 residues in the CDR3. V was pared by 6 bases and J by 2 bases, with 4 bases of the junction left unmatched. In germline, CDR1 is MDHEN, CDR2 SYDVKM. The chain's CDR3 is CASRLGLADTDTQYF. Here the CDR3 DNA reads TGTGCCAGCAGGTTGGGACTAGCGGACACAGATACGCAGTATTTT.

The rearrangement links TRBV25-1 to TRBJ1-1; weak D call: TRBD1 (6 bases). V was shortened by 5 bases and J by 6 bases, with 19 bases between the two germline ends. From germline, CDR1 is MGHDK and CDR2 SYGVNS. The CDR3 extends over 15 amino acids. The CDR3 region has the DNA TGTGCCAGCAGTAACAGGGAAGGATTTAGGGCTGAAGCTTTCTTT. Its protein product is CASSNREGFRAEAFF.

Only one count was recorded for this clone. This chain joins TRBV28 and TRBJ1-1; a possible D gene is TRBD1 (5 bases). The CDR3 is 12 residues long. V lost 6 bases to trimming and J lost 10 bases, with 15 bases between them. Germline V gives CDR1 MDHEN, CDR2 SYDVKM. This CDR3 is CASRNAGRGAFF. CDR3 sequence (DNA): TGTGCCAGCAGAAATGCAGGGAGAGGAGCTTTCTTT.

The chain combines TRBV5-1 with TRBJ1-1; no clear D. Trimming took 0 bases from V and 6 from J, leaving 12 bases between them. CDR3 length equals 14 residues. The germline gives CDR1 SGHRS, CDR2 YFSETQ. CDR3 amino acids: CASSLGGVKPEAFF. DNA for the CDR3: TGCGCCAGCAGCTTGGGGGGAGTCAAACCTGAAGCTTTCTTT.

This chain uses TRBV28 with TRBJ1-1; 8 nucleotides align to TRBD1. V lost 3 bases to trimming and J lost 10 bases; unmatched junction nucleotides: 4. This CDR3 is built from 12 residues. CDR1 is MDHEN, CDR2 SYDVKM, per germline. In DNA, the CDR3 is TGTGCCAGCAGTTTGTGGACAGGGAGAGCTTTCTTT. Amino acid sequence: CASSLWTGRAFF.

As for this clone: One junction end does not reproduce the germline sequence, and a read error may be involved. The chain employs TRBV7-3 and TRBJ2-1, with TRBD2 matching over 9 bases. Germline CDR1 reads SGHTA; CDR2 reads FQGTGA. The CDR3 totals 15 residues. CDR3 sequence: CASSLAGGPYNERFF. DNA for the CDR3: TGTGCCAGCAGCTTAGCGGGAGGGCCCTACAATGAGCGGTTCTTC. Combining the CDR3 with reference TRBV7-3 and TRBJ2-1 gives the whole variable domain GAGVSQTPSNKVTEKGKYVELRCDPISGHTALYWYRQSLGQGPEFLIYFQGTGAADDSGLPNDRFFAVRPEGSVSTLKIQRTERGDSAVYLCASSLAGGPYNERFFGPGTRLTVL.

V is TRBV19 and J is TRBJ2-1; D possibly corresponds to TRBD1 (6 bases). Deletions cut 1 base from V and 4 bases from J, with 8 bases between. Germline assignment: CDR1 LNHDA and CDR2 SQIVND (reference sequence). The length of the CDR3 is 14 residues. CDR3 loop: CASSIGGRYNEQFF. CDR3 coding DNA: TGTGCCAGTAGTATAGGGGGGCGATACAATGAGCAGTTCTTC.

The chain has TRBV6-5 and TRBJ2-7, with D tentatively TRBD1 (6 bases). The CDR3 runs 12 residues. Deletions cut 6 bases from V and 0 bases from J, with 6 bases between. CDR1 is MNHEY and CDR2 is SVGAGI in the germline V gene. CDR3 sequence (DNA): TGTGCCAGCAGACAGGGCTCCTACGAGCAGTACTTC. It specifies CASRQGSYEQYF.

This sequence joins TRBV2 and TRBJ2-1; 7 positions match TRBD2. The germline gives CDR1 SNHLY, CDR2 FYNNEI. There are 13 residues in the CDR3. V was clipped by 6 bases and J by 3 bases; unmatched bases: 2. CDR3 DNA sequence: TGTGCCAGCAGGGGGACTATCTACAATGAGCAGTTCTTC. Its protein product is CASRGTIYNEQFF.

The V gene is TRBV2, the J gene TRBJ2-5; weak D call: TRBD2 (6 bases). This CDR3 has 11 residues. Germline CDR1 reads SNHLY; CDR2 reads FYNNEI. V lost 7 bases and J 5 bases, leaving 8 bases between the germline ends. In nucleotides, the CDR3 is TGTGCCAGCACCCTAGCGGAGACCCAGTACTTC. Its translation: CASTLAETQYF.

The chain couples TRBV28 to TRBJ1-2; TRBD1 is a possible D gene (5 bases). From germline, CDR1 is MDHEN and CDR2 SYDVKM. The V and J ends lost 8 bases and 3 bases respectively, with 19 bases between them. There are 15 residues in the CDR3. The CDR3 nucleotides are TGTGCCAGCCATCGAACGGGGGGAAGGGACTATGGCTACACCTTC. It is translated as CASHRTGGRDYGYTF.